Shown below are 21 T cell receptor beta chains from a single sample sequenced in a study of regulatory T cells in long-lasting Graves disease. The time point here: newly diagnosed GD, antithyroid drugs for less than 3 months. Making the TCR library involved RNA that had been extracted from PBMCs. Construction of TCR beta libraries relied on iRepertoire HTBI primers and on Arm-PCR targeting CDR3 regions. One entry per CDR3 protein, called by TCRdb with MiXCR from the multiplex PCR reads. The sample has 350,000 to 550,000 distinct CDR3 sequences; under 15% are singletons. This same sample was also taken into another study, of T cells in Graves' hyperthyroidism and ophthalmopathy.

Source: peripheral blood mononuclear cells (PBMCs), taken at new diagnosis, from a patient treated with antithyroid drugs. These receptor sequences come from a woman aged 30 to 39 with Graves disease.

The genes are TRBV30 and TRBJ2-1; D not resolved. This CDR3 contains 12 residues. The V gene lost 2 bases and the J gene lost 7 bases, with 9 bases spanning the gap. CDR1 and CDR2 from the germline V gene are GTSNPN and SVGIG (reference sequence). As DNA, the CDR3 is TGTGCCTGGAGTTTGGGCGAGAATGAGCAGTTCTTC. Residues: CAWSLGENEQFF.

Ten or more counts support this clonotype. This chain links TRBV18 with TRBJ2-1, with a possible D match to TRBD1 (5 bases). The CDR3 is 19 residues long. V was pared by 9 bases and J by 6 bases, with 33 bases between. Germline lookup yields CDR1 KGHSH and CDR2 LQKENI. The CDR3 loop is CASQPGPVVARARSNEQFF. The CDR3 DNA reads TGTGCCAGTCAGCCCGGGCCCGTAGTCGCCAGGGCCAGGAGCAATGAGCAGTTCTTC.

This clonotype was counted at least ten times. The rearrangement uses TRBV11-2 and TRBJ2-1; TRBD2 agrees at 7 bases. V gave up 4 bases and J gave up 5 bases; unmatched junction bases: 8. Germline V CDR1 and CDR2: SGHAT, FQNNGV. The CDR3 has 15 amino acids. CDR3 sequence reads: CASSWTWGGNNEQFF. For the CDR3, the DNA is TGTGCCAGCAGCTGGACCTGGGGAGGGAACAATGAGCAGTTCTTC.

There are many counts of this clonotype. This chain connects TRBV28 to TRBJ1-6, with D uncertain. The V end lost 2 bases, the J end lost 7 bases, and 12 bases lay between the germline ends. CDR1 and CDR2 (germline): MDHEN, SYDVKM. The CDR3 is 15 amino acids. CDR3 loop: CASSLGRQGNSPLHF. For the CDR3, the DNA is TGTGCCAGCAGTTTAGGCCGCCAAGGCAATTCACCCCTCCACTTT.

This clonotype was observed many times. The CDR3 sequence: CASSYGQGSMNTEAFF. Here the CDR3 DNA reads TGTGCCAGCAGTTACGGACAGGGCTCCATGAACACTGAAGCTTTCTTT. The chain links TRBV6-2 or TRBV6-3 to TRBJ1-1; TRBD1 matches at 8 bases. The V gene's germline CDR1 is MNHEY and CDR2 SVGEGT. The V gene end was trimmed by 2 bases and the J gene end by 0 bases; junction bases not matched to a gene: 5. The CDR3 covers 16 residues.

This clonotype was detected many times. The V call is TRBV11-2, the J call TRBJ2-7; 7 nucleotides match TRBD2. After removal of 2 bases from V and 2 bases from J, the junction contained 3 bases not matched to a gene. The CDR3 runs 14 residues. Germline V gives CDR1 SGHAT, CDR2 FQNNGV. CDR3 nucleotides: TGTGCCAGCAGCTTAACCGGGAGGACCTACGAGCAGTACTTC. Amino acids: CASSLTGRTYEQYF.

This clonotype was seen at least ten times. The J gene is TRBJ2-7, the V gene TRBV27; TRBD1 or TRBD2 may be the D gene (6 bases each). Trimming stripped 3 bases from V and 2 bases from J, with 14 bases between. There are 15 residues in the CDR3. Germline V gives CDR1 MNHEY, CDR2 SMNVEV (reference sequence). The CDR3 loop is CASSLGPGATYEQYF. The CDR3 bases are TGTGCCAGCAGTTTGGGACCGGGGGCGACCTACGAGCAGTACTTC.

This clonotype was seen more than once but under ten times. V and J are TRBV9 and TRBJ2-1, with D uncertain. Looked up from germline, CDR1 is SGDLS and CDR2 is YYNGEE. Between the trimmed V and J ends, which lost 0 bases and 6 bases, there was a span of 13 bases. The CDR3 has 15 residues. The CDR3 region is CASSVVVAASNEQFF. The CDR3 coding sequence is TGTGCCAGCAGCGTAGTGGTAGCCGCTAGCAATGAGCAGTTCTTC.

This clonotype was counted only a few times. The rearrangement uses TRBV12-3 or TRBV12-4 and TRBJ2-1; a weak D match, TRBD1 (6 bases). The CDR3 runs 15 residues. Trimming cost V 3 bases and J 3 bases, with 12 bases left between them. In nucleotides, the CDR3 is TGTGCCAGCAGTTTGACAGGCCGATTCTACAATGAGCAGTTCTTC. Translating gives CASSLTGRFYNEQFF.

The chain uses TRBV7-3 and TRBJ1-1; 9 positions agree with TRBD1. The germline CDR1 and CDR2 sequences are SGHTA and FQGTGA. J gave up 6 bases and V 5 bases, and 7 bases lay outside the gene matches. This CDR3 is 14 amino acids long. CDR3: CASSHTGGVAEAFF. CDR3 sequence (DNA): TGTGCCAGCAGCCACACAGGGGGCGTCGCTGAAGCTTTCTTT.

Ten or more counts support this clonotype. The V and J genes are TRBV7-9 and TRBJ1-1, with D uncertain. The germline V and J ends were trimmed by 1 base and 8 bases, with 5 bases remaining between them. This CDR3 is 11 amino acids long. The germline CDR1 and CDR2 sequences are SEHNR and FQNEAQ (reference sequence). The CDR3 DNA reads TGTGCCAGCAGCTTAGTGGAGGAAGCTTTCTTT. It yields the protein CASSLVEEAFF.

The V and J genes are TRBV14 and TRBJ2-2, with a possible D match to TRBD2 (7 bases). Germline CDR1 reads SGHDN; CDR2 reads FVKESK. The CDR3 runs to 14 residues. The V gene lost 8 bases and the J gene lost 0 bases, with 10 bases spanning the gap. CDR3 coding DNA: TGTGCCAGCGGGGGGGCCGCGAACACCGGGGAGCTGTTTTTT. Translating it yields CASGGAANTGELFF.

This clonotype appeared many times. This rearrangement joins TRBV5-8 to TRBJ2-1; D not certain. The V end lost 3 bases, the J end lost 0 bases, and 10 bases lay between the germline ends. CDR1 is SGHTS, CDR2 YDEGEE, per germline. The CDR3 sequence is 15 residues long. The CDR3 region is CASSSDGDSYNEQFF. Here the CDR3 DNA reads TGTGCCAGCAGCTCGGACGGAGACTCCTACAATGAGCAGTTCTTC.

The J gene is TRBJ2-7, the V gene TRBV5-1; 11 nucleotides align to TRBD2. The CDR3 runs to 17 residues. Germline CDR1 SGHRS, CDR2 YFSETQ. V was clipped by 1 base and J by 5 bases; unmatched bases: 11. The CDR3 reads CASSLPELAGVYDEQYF. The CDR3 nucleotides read TGCGCCAGCAGCTTGCCCGAACTAGCGGGAGTTTACGACGAGCAGTACTTC.

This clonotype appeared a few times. In nucleotides, the CDR3 is TGCAGCGTTGAGGGAGGGGGTCCTGAAGCTTTCTTT. Amino acids: CSVEGGGPEAFF. The chain uses TRBV29-1 and TRBJ1-1; tentative D call: TRBD1 (6 bases). Between the trimmed V and J ends, which lost 3 bases and 6 bases, there was a span of 11 bases. CDR1 SQVTM and CDR2 ANQGSEA come from the germline V gene. The CDR3 contains 12 residues.

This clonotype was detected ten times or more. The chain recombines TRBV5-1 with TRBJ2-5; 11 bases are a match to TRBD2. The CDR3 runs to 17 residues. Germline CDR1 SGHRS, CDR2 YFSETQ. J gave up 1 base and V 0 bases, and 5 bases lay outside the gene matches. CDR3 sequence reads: CASSLVAGGLAQETQYF. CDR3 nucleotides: TGCGCCAGCAGCTTGGTAGCGGGAGGGCTAGCCCAAGAGACCCAGTACTTC.

The CDR3: CASSQGLAGEDNEQFF. The CDR3 nucleotides read TGTGCCAGCAGCCAAGGACTAGCGGGAGAGGACAATGAGCAGTTCTTC. J is TRBJ2-1 and V is TRBV7-9, with 13 nucleotides matching TRBD2. Germline-derived CDR1 and CDR2 are SEHNR and FQNEAQ (reference sequence). The CDR3 extends over 16 amino acids. J was trimmed by 5 bases and V by 5 bases; bases with no gene match: 6.

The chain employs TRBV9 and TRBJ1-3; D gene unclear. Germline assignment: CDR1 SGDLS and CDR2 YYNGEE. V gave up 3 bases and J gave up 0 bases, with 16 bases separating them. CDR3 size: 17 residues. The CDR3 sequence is CASSGGRGTRSGNTIYF. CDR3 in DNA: TGTGCCAGCAGCGGCGGGAGAGGAACCCGCTCTGGAAACACCATATATTTT.

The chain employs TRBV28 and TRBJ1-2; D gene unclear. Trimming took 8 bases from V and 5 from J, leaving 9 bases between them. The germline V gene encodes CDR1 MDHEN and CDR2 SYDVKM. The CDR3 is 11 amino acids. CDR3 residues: CASGLLYGYTF. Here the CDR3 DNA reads TGTGCCAGCGGTCTTCTATATGGCTACACCTTC.

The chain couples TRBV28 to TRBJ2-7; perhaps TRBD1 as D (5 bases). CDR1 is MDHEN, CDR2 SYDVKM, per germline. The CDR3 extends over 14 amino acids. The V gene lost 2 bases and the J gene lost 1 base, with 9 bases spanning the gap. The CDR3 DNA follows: TGTGCCAGCAGTTTAGCCAGGGCGTCCTACGAGCAGTACTTC. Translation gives CASSLARASYEQYF.

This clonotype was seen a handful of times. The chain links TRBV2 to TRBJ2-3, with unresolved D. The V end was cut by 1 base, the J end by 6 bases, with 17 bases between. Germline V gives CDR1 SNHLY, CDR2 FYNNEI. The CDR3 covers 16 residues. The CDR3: CASSEGPKAPWDTQYF. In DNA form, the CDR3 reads TGTGCCAGCAGTGAAGGGCCTAAGGCCCCGTGGGATACGCAGTATTTT.